This is a list of T cell receptor beta chains from one sample in a study of regulatory T cells in long-lasting Graves disease. Each CDR3 protein is one row after TCRdb ran MiXCR on the multiplex PCR reads. The repertoire has under 300,000 distinct CDR3 sequences, around 16% of them found once; the top ten carry 22%. The sequencing used peripheral blood mononuclear cells (PBMCs), collected at new diagnosis, from a patient treated with antithyroid drugs. These receptors were obtained from a female donor with Graves disease. The CDR3 runs from the conserved cysteine through the conserved F or W. D genes are given only for firm matches. Some rows have no size entry. The others give once, few or many, or a class for an expanded clone.

D gene	clone size	J gene	V gene	CDR3 DNA	CDR3 protein
TRBD1	many	TRBJ1-2	TRBV12-3/TRBV12-4	TGTGCCAGCAGCCCGACGACAGGGGAATCCCATGGCTACACCTTC	CASSPTTGESHGYTF
TRBD2	many	TRBJ2-7	TRBV5-1	TGCGCCAGCAGCTTACCCCTAGCGGGAGACGAGCAGTACTTC	CASSLPLAGDEQYF
.	.	TRBJ1-5	TRBV20-1	TGCAGTGCTACACAGGAGGCCCAGCCCCAGCATTTT	CSATQEAQPQHF
.	many	TRBJ2-6	TRBV28	TGTGCCAGTAGGCCCCAAGGTAGCTCTGGGGCCAACGTCCTGACTTTC	CASRPQGSSGANVLTF
.	.	TRBJ1-1	TRBV18	TGTGCCAGCTCACTAGATACCGTATCTGGGAACACTGAAGCTTTCTTT	CASSLDTVSGNTEAFF
.	.	TRBJ1-5	TRBV7-2	TGTGCCAGCAGCCGCTCTTTGAATCAGCCCCAGCATTTT	CASSRSLNQPQHF
TRBD2	.	TRBJ2-3	TRBV2	TGTGCCATCAGAGGCGGGAGGGCCAAAGTGGCAGATACGCAGTATTTT	CAIRGGRAKVADTQYF
TRBD1	few	TRBJ2-7	TRBV20-1	TGCAGTGCTAGGGTGGGACAGGGTTCAGGATACGAGCAGTACTTC	CSARVGQGSGYEQYF
TRBD1	few	TRBJ2-1	TRBV19	TGTGCCAGTAGAGGACAGGGGGCGGCCTACAATGAGCAGTTCTTC	CASRGQGAAYNEQFF
TRBD1	many	TRBJ2-3	TRBV11-2	TGTGCCAGCCGCCCGACAGGGATCACAGATACGCAGTATTTT	CASRPTGITDTQYF
TRBD1	many	TRBJ1-5	TRBV19	TGTGCCAGCCGAGACCGGGACAGGGGGAAGCCCCAGCATTTT	CASRDRDRGKPQHF
TRBD2	.	TRBJ2-3	TRBV6-2/TRBV6-3	TGTGCCAGCAGTTACAGCGGGAGGGCAGCAGATACGCAGTATTTT	CASSYSGRAADTQYF
.	many	TRBJ1-1	TRBV7-8	TGTGCCAGCAGCTTAGTAGGGTTACGGGGGACGGCTTTCTTT	CASSLVGLRGTAFF
.	.	TRBJ2-3	TRBV4-1	TGCGCCAGCAGCCAGAGAGGGGGGGCAGATACGCAGTATTTT	CASSQRGGADTQYF
.	.	TRBJ2-1	TRBV6-2/TRBV6-3	TGTGCCAGCAGTGAAGTGGGGTTGGGGAATGAGCAGTTCTTC	CASSEVGLGNEQFF
TRBD2	many	TRBJ2-1	TRBV27	TGTGCCAGCAGTTTCGGGACTAGGGAGGGGAACGAGCAGTTCTTC	CASSFGTREGNEQFF
.	few	TRBJ1-1	TRBV20-1	TGCAGTGCGGATCAGGGTGTGAACACTGAAGCTTTCTTT	CSADQGVNTEAFF
TRBD1	.	TRBJ1-5	TRBV28	TGTGCCAGCAGCTCAGGGGGTGGGAAGCCCCAGCATTTT	CASSSGGGKPQHF
.	many	TRBJ2-4	TRBV19	TGTGCCAGGGAGATCGGCTCGAGGAAAAACATTCAGTACTTC	CAREIGSRKNIQYF
.	.	TRBJ2-2	TRBV9	TGTGCCAGCAGCGTACAAACCGGGGAGCTGTTTTTT	CASSVQTGELFF
.	many	TRBJ2-2	TRBV12-3/TRBV12-4	TGTGCCAGCCATCTGGGACGGAAGAACACCGGGGAGCTGTTTTTT	CASHLGRKNTGELFF
TRBD1	few	TRBJ2-4	TRBV6-5	TGTGCCAGCAGTTACCGAACCGGGACAGGGAAGGCCAAAAACATTCAGTACTTC	CASSYRTGTGKAKNIQYF
TRBD2	many	TRBJ2-5	TRBV9	TGTGCCAGCAGCGTAACTAGCGGGTCCCGGAAGACCCAGTACTTC	CASSVTSGSRKTQYF
TRBD2	many	TRBJ2-7	TRBV10-2	TGCGCCAGCATGGGGGGGTACGAGCAGTACTTC	CASMGGYEQYF
.	many	TRBJ2-3	TRBV28	TGTGCCAGCGGGAGTGGCGCAGATACGCAGTATTTT	CASGSGADTQYF
TRBD2	many	TRBJ2-1	TRBV7-3	TGTGCCAGCAGCTGGACTAGCGGGAGGGCCGGGGAGCAGTTCTTC	CASSWTSGRAGEQFF
.	.	TRBJ2-7	TRBV2	TGTGCCAGCAGTGATACGGGGGACGGGCAGTACTTC	CASSDTGDGQYF
.	many	TRBJ2-1	TRBV24-1	TGTGCCACCAACTCAGAGACGGACGAGCAGTTCTTC	CATNSETDEQFF
TRBD1	.	TRBJ2-7	TRBV5-6	TGTGCCAGCAGCTCCATCCGGGACAGCGGACCATTCAGGGAGCAGTACTTC	CASSSIRDSGPFREQYF
.	few	TRBJ2-7	TRBV18	TGTGCCAGCTCATCCGGGCAGGTCCTAGGCGAGCAGTACTTC	CASSSGQVLGEQYF
TRBD1	many	TRBJ1-6	TRBV19	TGTGCCAGTAGTACGGACAGGGGAGGGTCACCCCTCCACTTT	CASSTDRGGSPLHF
.	many	TRBJ1-2	TRBV6-2/TRBV6-3	TGTGCCAGCAGTTACACGGGAAGCTATGGCTACACCTTC	CASSYTGSYGYTF
.	many	TRBJ1-1	TRBV30	TGTGCCTGCAATGACTGGAACACTGAAGCTTTCTTT	CACNDWNTEAFF
TRBD2	many	TRBJ2-2	TRBV20-1	TGCAGTGCTAGTCCGGGGGTTTCGGGCGGGAGCGCCGGGGAGCTGTTTTTT	CSASPGVSGGSAGELFF
TRBD1	.	TRBJ1-5	TRBV7-9	TGTGCCAGCAGCTTAGGGGACAGTTCCAATCAGCCCCAGCATTTT	CASSLGDSSNQPQHF
TRBD1	many	TRBJ1-1	TRBV19	TGTGCCAGTAGGGGACAGGGGGCCCTGAACACTGAAGCTTTCTTT	CASRGQGALNTEAFF
.	many	TRBJ1-5	TRBV28	TGTGCCAGCAGTTCCCCGTCCGGAGGTCAGCCCCAGCATTTT	CASSSPSGGQPQHF
.	many	TRBJ2-7	TRBV12-3/TRBV12-4	TGTGCCAGCAGTTTCAGTAGTACTTACGAGCAGTACTTC	CASSFSSTYEQYF
.	.	TRBJ2-1	TRBV10-2	TGCGCCAGCAGTGAGTCCGACCCCGGGCAGGGTAGATTGGAGTTCTTC	CASSESDPGQGRLEFF
TRBD1	.	TRBJ1-2	TRBV24-1	TGTGCCACTGGGGACAGGGGAGGTGATGGCTACACCTTC	CATGDRGGDGYTF
TRBD1	many	TRBJ1-4	TRBV19	TGTGCCAGTAGGTCCACAGGGGGGAGGCAGAAACTGTTTTTT	CASRSTGGRQKLFF
.	.	TRBJ1-3	TRBV4-2	TGTGCCAGCAGCCAAGAGGGGTCCGGCTCTGGAAACACCATATATTTT	CASSQEGSGSGNTIYF
TRBD2	many	TRBJ2-5	TRBV7-2	TGTGCCAGCAGCCTAGCGGGAGGACAAGAGACCCAGTACTTC	CASSLAGGQETQYF
TRBD2	.	TRBJ2-7	TRBV10-3	TGTGCCATCAGTGAGTCTTCACGGACTAGCGGTCGGTACTTC	CAISESSRTSGRYF
.	few	TRBJ2-7	TRBV19	TGTGCCAGTAGTAGCACAGCGAACTCCTACGAGCAGTACTTC	CASSSTANSYEQYF
.	many	TRBJ1-1	TRBV11-3	TGTGCCAGCAGCTTAGAAGGTGGGCAGTTTGAAGCTTTCTTT	CASSLEGGQFEAFF